This T cell receptor beta chain was profiled in a study of technical replicates of blood from a few donors. This clone was seen once. The CDR3 totals 12 residues. With 3 bases removed from V and 5 bases from J, the gap between germline ends came to 8 bases. The germline gives CDR1 SEHNR, CDR2 FQNEAQ (reference sequence). The data were produced by immunoSEQ multiplex PCR, yet TCRdb's version contains in-frame clones alone and is incomplete. The sample shows some 99,000 clones, nearly 97% of them seen only once. The rearrangement joins TRBV7-9 to TRBJ2-7, with D uncertain. The sequencing sample was made of T cells isolated from PBMCs. This receptor was identified in a human donor in good health. The CDR3 sequence: CASSLPPDEQYF. As DNA, the CDR3 is TGTGCCAGCAGCTTGCCGCCGGACGAGCAGTACTTC.